Following are 15 T cell receptor beta chains from one sample sequenced in a study of technical replicates of blood from several donors. Profiling relied on immunoSEQ multiplex PCR, and the TCRdb table lists in-frame clones only, not all of them. The table lists approximately 75,000 clones, about 97% of them singletons. The sequencing sample was made of T cells isolated from PBMCs. The receptors derive from a human donor in good health.

The rearrangement uses TRBV27 and TRBJ2-3; 8 bases are shared with TRBD2. Per germline, CDR1 MNHEY and CDR2 SMNVEV (reference sequence). CDR3 size: 16 residues. The V gene end was trimmed by 3 bases and the J gene end by 2 bases; junction bases not matched to a gene: 7. CDR3 protein: CASSFRTSIYTDTQYF. CDR3 DNA: TGTGCCAGCAGTTTCAGGACTAGCATCTACACAGATACGCAGTATTTT.

V is TRBV4-3 and J is TRBJ2-7; TRBD1 agrees at 8 bases. This CDR3 spans 15 amino acids. V shed 8 bases, J shed 3 bases, and the junction held 12 bases outside the gene matches. Germline lookup yields CDR1 LGHNA and CDR2 YSLEER. DNA of the CDR3: TGCGCCAGCGCTCATGACGGGACAGGACACTACGAGCAGTACTTC. It specifies CASAHDGTGHYEQYF.

This chain uses TRBV4-1 with TRBJ2-1; the D gene is possibly TRBD2 (5 bases). Germline values: CDR1 MGHRA, CDR2 YSYEKL. V gave up 0 bases and J gave up 0 bases, with 6 bases separating them. The CDR3 spans 15 residues. CDR3 in amino acids: CASSQEGSSYNEQFF. CDR3 DNA: TGCGCCAGCAGCCAAGAGGGGAGCTCCTACAATGAGCAGTTCTTC.

The CDR3 DNA follows: TGTGCCAGTCAAAAGGAGGGTCACGCAGATACGCAGTATTTT. It codes for CASQKEGHADTQYF. V and J are TRBV18 and TRBJ2-3; weak D call: TRBD2 (6 bases). Trimming stripped 9 bases from V and 4 bases from J, with 17 bases between. The CDR3 is 14 residues long. CDR1 KGHSH and CDR2 LQKENI come from the germline V gene.

The chain recombines TRBV25-1 with TRBJ2-6; D unclear. CDR3 length equals 16 residues. With 3 bases removed from V and 0 bases from J, the gap between germline ends came to 9 bases. From germline, CDR1 is MGHDK and CDR2 SYGVNS. The CDR3: CASSDLRSSGANVLTF. The CDR3 nucleotides are TGTGCCAGCAGTGACTTAAGGAGCTCTGGGGCCAACGTCCTGACTTTC.

V usage is TRBV4-1 and J usage is TRBJ1-5, with D maybe TRBD1 (5 bases). Trimming left V 4 bases short and J 1 base short, with 11 bases between. Germline V gene sequence: CDR1 MGHRA, CDR2 YSYEKL. The CDR3 sequence is 15 residues long. The CDR3 protein is CASSRAGLSNQPQHF. The CDR3 DNA reads as TGCGCCAGCAGCCGTGCAGGGCTCAGCAATCAGCCCCAGCATTTT.

The V gene is TRBV29-1, the J gene TRBJ2-2, with 11 bases matching TRBD2. J was trimmed by 6 bases and V by 4 bases; bases with no gene match: 1. The CDR3 runs 13 residues. CDR1 is SQVTM and CDR2 is ANQGSEA in the germline V gene. CDR3 sequence: CSVVGLAAGELFF. CDR3 bases: TGCAGCGTTGTGGGACTAGCGGCCGGGGAGCTGTTTTTT.

The rearrangement uses TRBV25-1 and TRBJ2-1; no firm D call. CDR1 and CDR2 from the germline V gene are MGHDK and SYGVNS. Between the trimmed V and J ends, which lost 1 base and 9 bases, there was a span of 10 bases. This CDR3 comprises 13 residues. The CDR3 loop reads CASSESSVVEQFF. The CDR3 coding sequence is TGTGCCAGCAGTGAATCGTCGGTAGTTGAGCAGTTCTTC.

V is TRBV6-5 and J is TRBJ2-7; 11 bases fit TRBD1. The CDR3 is 15 residues long. V dropped 5 bases and J dropped 3; count of bases not matched to a gene: 6. Per germline, CDR1 MNHEY and CDR2 SVGAGI. The CDR3 loop is CASSPTGTGGYEQYF. In DNA, the CDR3 is TGTGCCAGCAGTCCCACCGGGACAGGGGGCTACGAGCAGTACTTC.

This chain uses TRBV6-1 with TRBJ2-7, with 8 bases aligning to TRBD1. The V segment lost 7 bases and the J segment 1 base; nucleotides outside the gene matches: 6. Looked up from germline, CDR1 is MNHNS and CDR2 is SASEGT. The CDR3 runs 14 residues. This CDR3 is CASTGTGASYEQYF. The CDR3 bases are TGTGCCAGCACCGGGACAGGCGCTTCCTACGAGCAGTACTTC.

The chain employs TRBV7-2 and TRBJ2-7; no definite D call. CDR1 SGHTA and CDR2 FQGNSA come from the germline V gene. The CDR3 consists of 13 residues. Trimming stripped 1 base from V and 0 bases from J, with 4 bases between. The CDR3 nucleotides read TGTGCCAGCAGCTTAGAGAGCTCCTACGAGCAGTACTTC. Its translation is CASSLESSYEQYF.

The chain carries TRBV4-1 and TRBJ1-4; TRBD1 might be the D (5 bases). The CDR3 has 15 residues. Germline V lookup: CDR1 MGHRA, CDR2 YSYEKL. The V and J ends lost 1 base and 2 bases respectively, with 8 bases between them. In DNA, the CDR3 is TGCGCCAGCAGCCAAGCTACAGGTACTAATGAAAAACTGTTTTTT. The encoded protein is CASSQATGTNEKLFF.

The chain uses TRBV7-2 and TRBJ1-2, with a tentative D call TRBD1 (5 bases). The CDR3 consists of 15 residues. Looked up from germline, CDR1 is SGHTA and CDR2 is FQGNSA. Trimming left V 1 base short and J 4 bases short, with 13 bases between. The CDR3 DNA reads as TGTGCCAGCAGCTTAGGAGAATGGGGCGGCTATGGCTACACCTTC. This gives the protein CASSLGEWGGYGYTF.

V gene TRBV5-1 combines with J gene TRBJ2-6; D is unclear. The length of the CDR3 is 17 residues. Between the trimmed V and J ends, which lost 0 bases and 0 bases, there was a span of 10 bases. Per germline, CDR1 SGHRS and CDR2 YFSETQ. CDR3 sequence (DNA): TGCGCCAGCAGCTTGGCCGTCACAAGCTCTGGGGCCAACGTCCTGACTTTC. It encodes CASSLAVTSSGANVLTF.

The V call is TRBV11-3, the J call TRBJ2-1, with 10 nucleotides matching TRBD2. V was pared by 4 bases and J by 3 bases, with 3 bases of the junction left unmatched. The CDR3 totals 15 residues. Germline V gives CDR1 SGHNT, CDR2 YENEEA. Here the CDR3 DNA reads TGTGCCAGCAGCTCCTCTAGCGGGGGCTACAATGAGCAGTTCTTC. Its protein product is CASSSSSGGYNEQFF.